The 31 T cell receptor beta chains presented below share a single source sample, sequenced in a study of T cell clones after liver transplantation. TCRdb's copy holds only in-frame clones and misses some; the assay was immunoSEQ multiplex PCR. This table holds roughly 72,000 clones, less than 90% found once. The sample consisted of CD4+ T cells from blood, taken about 50 months after liver transplant. The source is a human patient who received a liver transplant. Some T cells may have originated in the graft donor.

The chain recombines TRBV7-2 with TRBJ1-1; maybe TRBD1 (5 bases). This CDR3 spans 12 amino acids. Germline V lookup: CDR1 SGHTA, CDR2 FQGNSA. V lost 5 bases and J 10 bases, leaving 14 bases between the germline ends. The CDR3 is CASSREGVVAFF. The CDR3 coding sequence is TGTGCCAGCAGCCGCGAAGGGGTGGTAGCTTTCTTT.

This clone turned up a few times. The rearrangement joins TRBV7-8 to TRBJ1-4; 10 bases map to TRBD1. V lost 5 bases to trimming and J lost 2 bases; unmatched junction nucleotides: 8. This CDR3 contains 17 residues. Per germline, CDR1 SGHVS and CDR2 FQNEAQ. The CDR3 loop reads CASSPDRGLRTNEKLFF. The CDR3 DNA sequence: TGTGCCAGCAGCCCAGACAGGGGGCTAAGGACTAATGAAAAACTGTTTTTT.

The rearrangement links TRBV7-2 to TRBJ1-1; TRBD1 matches at 8 bases. The CDR3 contains 13 residues. Germline assignment: CDR1 SGHTA and CDR2 FQGNSA. Germline trimming cut 5 bases from V and 3 bases from J; bases unmatched to any gene: 2. CDR3 DNA sequence: TGTGCCAGCAGCCCGACAGGGGACACTGAAGCTTTCTTT. Its protein is CASSPTGDTEAFF. Supplemented by reference TRBV7-2 and TRBJ1-1, the full variable domain reads GAGVSQSPSNKVTEKGKDVELRCDPISGHTALYWYRQSLGQGLEFLIYFQGNSAPDKSGLPSDRFSAERTGGSVSTLTIQRTQQEDSAVYLCASSPTGDTEAFFGQGTRLTVV.

This clone was detected once. This chain joins TRBV29-1 and TRBJ2-6, with no clear D. V lost 5 bases and J 0 bases, leaving 8 bases between the germline ends. CDR1 and CDR2 (germline): SQVTM, ANQGSEA. CDR3 size: 14 residues. This CDR3 is CSVQHRSGANVLTF. The CDR3 region has the DNA TGCAGCGTTCAACACCGCTCTGGGGCCAACGTCCTGACTTTC.

This clone has a handful of counts. The chain links TRBV2 to TRBJ1-3; D ambiguous. Trimming shortened V by 7 bases and J by 1 base, and 8 bases separated the two germline ends. CDR3 length: 13 residues. The germline V gene has CDR1 SNHLY and CDR2 FYNNEI. DNA for the CDR3: TGTGCCAGCACAAGAGATTCTGGAAACACCATATATTTT. Translation gives CASTRDSGNTIYF.

This clone has just a few counts. The CDR3 region is CASSPGTRETQYF. In DNA, the CDR3 is TGTGCCAGCTCACCAGGGACTAGAGAGACCCAGTACTTC. V usage is TRBV18 and J usage is TRBJ2-5, with 8 bases aligning to TRBD2. The V segment lost 2 bases and the J segment 4 bases; nucleotides outside the gene matches: 0. CDR1 is KGHSH and CDR2 is LQKENI in the germline V gene. The CDR3 runs to 13 residues.

J is TRBJ1-2 and V is TRBV28, with a possible D match to TRBD1 (6 bases). This CDR3 is 14 amino acids long. Germline assignment: CDR1 MDHEN and CDR2 SYDVKM. Between the trimmed V and J ends, which lost 6 bases and 2 bases, there was a span of 13 bases. CDR3 amino acids: CASSVGGPNYGYTF. The CDR3 nucleotides read TGTGCCAGCAGCGTAGGGGGTCCGAACTATGGCTACACCTTC.

This clone was observed once. The chain joins TRBV4-3 to TRBJ1-1, with 7 bases that match TRBD1. CDR3 length equals 16 residues. Trimming took 0 bases from V and 3 from J; bases not matched to a gene: 7. Germline CDR1 is LGHNA and CDR2 is YSLEER. The CDR3 DNA reads TGCGCCAGCAGCCAAGAGGCTACAGGGGTGTACACTGAAGCTTTCTTT. Residues: CASSQEATGVYTEAFF.

This chain uses TRBV6-5 with TRBJ1-2, with a possible D match to TRBD1 (6 bases). Deletions cut 7 bases from V and 4 bases from J, with 13 bases between. The CDR3 consists of 13 residues. Per the germline V gene, CDR1 is MNHEY and CDR2 is SVGAGI. The CDR3 sequence is CASTGGGVYGYTF. CDR3 nucleotides: TGTGCCAGCACGGGGGGCGGGGTCTATGGCTACACCTTC.

This chain uses TRBV30 with TRBJ1-5; D gene ambiguous. CDR3 length: 18 residues. The V gene's germline CDR1 is GTSNPN and CDR2 SVGIG (reference sequence). Trimming pared 4 bases from V and 1 base from J, leaving 23 bases between. CDR3 sequence: CAWTTKGLRTGSNQPQHF. CDR3 coding DNA: TGTGCCTGGACCACAAAGGGCCTTCGGACGGGGAGCAATCAGCCCCAGCATTTT.

The J gene is TRBJ2-3, the V gene TRBV7-6, with 10 bases identical to TRBD2. The germline CDR1 and CDR2 sequences are SGHVS and FNYEAQ. V was pared by 6 bases and J by 0 bases, with 6 bases of the junction left unmatched. This CDR3 has 16 residues. In nucleotides, the CDR3 is TGTGCCAGCAGTAGATTAGCGGGGGGTAGCACAGATACGCAGTATTTT. This gives the protein CASSRLAGGSTDTQYF.

The J gene is TRBJ2-7, the V gene TRBV6-5; 7 bases map to TRBD1. J lost 3 bases, V lost 2 bases, and 1 base had no gene match. CDR3 size: 13 residues. Germline assignment: CDR1 MNHEY and CDR2 SVGAGI. Written as DNA, the CDR3 is TGTGCCAGCAGTTACGACAGGGACTACGAGCAGTACTTC. It yields the protein CASSYDRDYEQYF.

The rearrangement uses TRBV29-1 and TRBJ2-7; TRBD2 is a possible D gene (6 bases). Germline lookup yields CDR1 SQVTM and CDR2 ANQGSEA. V was pared by 7 bases and J by 0 bases, with 16 bases between. The CDR3 runs 14 residues. The chain's CDR3 is CSAITSLTSYEQYF. The CDR3 DNA reads as TGCAGCGCCATCACTAGCCTTACCTCCTACGAGCAGTACTTC.

This clone was detected a few times. The gene calls are TRBV5-5 and TRBJ2-1; tentatively, D is TRBD2 (6 bases). CDR3 size: 14 residues. Germline-derived CDR1 and CDR2 are SGHKS and YYEKEE (reference sequence). Trimming removed 4 bases at V and 6 bases at J, with 14 bases between. DNA of the CDR3: TGTGCCAGCAGCCTGCCTGCGGGACCCAATGAGCAGTTCTTC. It specifies CASSLPAGPNEQFF. Using reference TRBV5-5 and TRBJ2-1 for the parts outside the CDR3, the full variable domain is DAGVTQSPTHLIKTRGQQVTLRCSPISGHKSVSWYQQVLGQGPQFIFQYYEKEERGRGNFPDRFSARQFPNYSSELNVNALLLGDSALYLCASSLPAGPNEQFFGPGTRLTVL.

The count of this clone is one. The chain is built from TRBV7-2 and TRBJ1-5; TRBD1 might be the D (5 bases). Germline V gives CDR1 SGHTA, CDR2 FQGNSA. CDR3 size: 16 residues. V dropped 4 bases and J dropped 4 bases, with 17 bases sitting between them. CDR3 loop: CASSSLRGGGNQPQHF. CDR3 DNA: TGTGCCAGCAGCTCGTTGAGGGGTGGAGGAAATCAGCCCCAGCATTTT. Combining the CDR3 with reference TRBV7-2 and TRBJ1-5 gives the whole variable domain GAGVSQSPSNKVTEKGKDVELRCDPISGHTALYWYRQSLGQGLEFLIYFQGNSAPDKSGLPSDRFSAERTGGSVSTLTIQRTQQEDSAVYLCASSSLRGGGNQPQHFGDGTRLSIL.

Written as DNA, the CDR3 is TGTGCCATCAGTGAGAGCGGGGGGGGCACAGATACGCAGTATTTT. It is translated as CAISESGGGTDTQYF. The chain employs TRBV10-3 and TRBJ2-3; 10 bases map to TRBD2. The V segment lost 2 bases and the J segment 1 base; nucleotides outside the gene matches: 0. The CDR3 covers 15 residues. Germline CDR1 reads ENHRY; CDR2 reads SYGVKD.

The rearrangement uses TRBV7-9 and TRBJ2-1, with 10 bases that match TRBD1. Germline values: CDR1 SEHNR, CDR2 FQNEAQ (reference sequence). The CDR3 covers 15 residues. The trim removed 8 bases at V and 9 bases at J, leaving 13 bases unmatched. The CDR3 sequence is CASYRPGTGVGEQFF. The CDR3 coding sequence is TGTGCCAGCTATAGGCCCGGGACAGGGGTGGGTGAGCAGTTCTTC. The entire variable domain, with the rest obtained from reference TRBV7-9 and TRBJ2-1, is as follows: DTGVSQNPRHKITKRGQNVTFRCDPISEHNRLYWYRQTLGQGPEFLTYFQNEAQLEKSRLLSDRFSAERPKGSFSTLEIQRTEQGDSAMYLCASYRPGTGVGEQFFGPGTRLTVL.

This clone has only one observation. CDR3 amino acids: CASSLVGTQYF. The CDR3, as DNA: TGTGCCAGCAGCTTAGTAGGGACCCAGTACTTC. The J gene is TRBJ2-5, the V gene TRBV11-2; D is uncertain. The V end was cut by 1 base, the J end by 7 bases, with 4 bases between. The CDR3 spans 11 residues. CDR1 and CDR2 from the germline V gene are SGHAT and FQNNGV. Filled out from reference TRBV11-2 and TRBJ2-5, the complete variable domain reads EAGVAQSPRYKIIEKRQSVAFWCNPISGHATLYWYQQILGQGPKLLIQFQNNGVVDDSQLPKDRFSAERLKGVDSTLKIQPAKLEDSAVYLCASSLVGTQYFGPGTRLLVL.

V and J are TRBV18 and TRBJ1-5, with D hard to call. Germline V gives CDR1 KGHSH, CDR2 LQKENI. V was pared by 5 bases and J by 6 bases, with 11 bases between. CDR3 size: 13 residues. In nucleotides, the CDR3 is TGTGCCAGCTCAGAGGATTTGGGTCAGCCCCAGCATTTT. Protein product: CASSEDLGQPQHF.

The rearrangement joins TRBV6-4 to TRBJ2-3; 7 nucleotides line up with TRBD1. CDR3 length equals 15 residues. Germline assignment: CDR1 MRHNA and CDR2 SNTAGT. The J segment lost 4 bases and the V segment lost 3 bases, leaving 7 bases of the junction unmatched. The CDR3 DNA is TGTGCCAGCAGTGAGACAGGGATGGGGCCAGATACGCAGTATTTT. Translation gives CASSETGMGPDTQYF.

V is TRBV6-4 and J is TRBJ1-1; 7 bases are a match to TRBD1. Germline V CDR1 and CDR2: MRHNA, SNTAGT. The V and J ends lost 6 bases and 3 bases, in that order; junction bases with no gene match: 4. This CDR3 is 13 amino acids long. The CDR3 nucleotides read TGTGCCAGCAGGAAAGACAGGGACACTGAAGCTTTCTTT. Protein: CASRKDRDTEAFF.

This clone was seen a few times. The chain uses TRBV6-1 and TRBJ2-1; D unresolved. Trimming stripped 5 bases from V and 5 bases from J, with 13 bases between. CDR1 and CDR2 (germline): MNHNS, SASEGT. The CDR3 totals 14 residues. CDR3 sequence reads: CASSPEYRDNEQFF. For the CDR3, the DNA is TGTGCCAGCAGTCCGGAGTATAGGGACAATGAGCAGTTCTTC.

This rearrangement joins TRBV6-6 to TRBJ1-2, with 10 bases fitting TRBD1. V gave up 6 bases and J gave up 4 bases; unmatched junction bases: 8. The CDR3 covers 15 residues. Germline CDR1 MNHNY, CDR2 SVGAGI (reference sequence). The CDR3 nucleotides are TGTGCCAGCAGCCAGGGTGGACAGGGGGGCTATGGCTACACCTTC. Amino acids: CASSQGGQGGYGYTF.

The chain joins TRBV19 to TRBJ2-5, with 7 bases matching TRBD1. V shed 8 bases and J 1 base; nucleotides not matched to a gene: 4. There are 13 residues in the CDR3. Germline CDR1 reads LNHDA; CDR2 reads SQIVND (reference sequence). The CDR3 reads CASEDRFQETQYF. CDR3 coding DNA: TGTGCCAGTGAGGACAGGTTCCAAGAGACCCAGTACTTC.

The V and J genes are TRBV7-9 and TRBJ2-1, with 8 bases fitting TRBD2. CDR3 length: 16 residues. Germline V gives CDR1 SEHNR, CDR2 FQNEAQ (reference sequence). The V gene end was trimmed by 4 bases and the J gene end by 6 bases; junction bases not matched to a gene: 11. CDR3 in DNA: TGTGCCAGCAGCTCCGAGGGACTAGTATTTAGCAATGAGCAGTTCTTC. Its protein is CASSSEGLVFSNEQFF. The whole variable domain, remainder taken from reference TRBV7-9 and TRBJ2-1, is DTGVSQNPRHKITKRGQNVTFRCDPISEHNRLYWYRQTLGQGPEFLTYFQNEAQLEKSRLLSDRFSAERPKGSFSTLEIQRTEQGDSAMYLCASSSEGLVFSNEQFFGPGTRLTVL.

CDR3 coding DNA: TGCAGCGTTGTTGGGGTAGGCAAAAACATTCAGTACTTC. Residues: CSVVGVGKNIQYF. The genes are TRBV29-1 and TRBJ2-4; D remains unclear. CDR1 and CDR2 (germline): SQVTM, ANQGSEA. V was clipped by 4 bases and J by 3 bases, with 10 bases between them. The CDR3 contains 13 residues.

The rearrangement links TRBV11-2 to TRBJ1-3; the D is unclear. V was pared by 0 bases and J by 0 bases, with 9 bases between. Germline loops: CDR1 SGHAT, CDR2 FQNNGV. This CDR3 has 16 residues. The CDR3 DNA reads as TGTGCCAGCAGCTTAGACCTGACCTCCTCTGGAAACACCATATATTTT. This codes for CASSLDLTSSGNTIYF. Full variable domain (remainder filled in from reference TRBV11-2 and TRBJ1-3): EAGVAQSPRYKIIEKRQSVAFWCNPISGHATLYWYQQILGQGPKLLIQFQNNGVVDDSQLPKDRFSAERLKGVDSTLKIQPAKLEDSAVYLCASSLDLTSSGNTIYFGEGSWLTVV.

This chain joins TRBV10-3 and TRBJ2-3, with TRBD1 matching over 11 bases. Trimming cost V 6 bases and J 0 bases; bases outside gene matches: 2. Germline V gives CDR1 ENHRY, CDR2 SYGVKD. The CDR3 has 15 amino acids. CDR3 DNA sequence: TGTGCCATCAGCGGGACAGGGGGTAGCACAGATACGCAGTATTTT. Translating it yields CAISGTGGSTDTQYF.

This clone showed up just a few times. V and J are TRBV4-3 and TRBJ1-2; D ambiguous. Deletions cut 1 base from V and 3 bases from J, with 9 bases between. The CDR3 is 14 residues long. Germline CDR1 reads LGHNA; CDR2 reads YSLEER. CDR3 coding DNA: TGCGCCAGCAGCCAAGCCCCCGGGGACTATGGCTACACCTTC. Its protein is CASSQAPGDYGYTF.

The V call is TRBV21-1, the J call TRBJ2-1; the D call TRBD1 from the table was never checked on the DNA. TRBV21-1 is a documented pseudogene. The CDR3 has 17 residues. The CDR3 loop is CASSSQLLHHSDNEQFF. The CDR3, as DNA: TGTGCCAGCAGTTCACAGTTGCTACACCATTCCGACAATGAGCAGTTCTTC.

The CDR3 nucleotides are TGTGCCAGCAGCGACCGGGACAGGGGTTTCGAGCAGTACTTC. It encodes CASSDRDRGFEQYF. The V gene is TRBV7-9, the J gene TRBJ2-7, with 10 bases matching TRBD1. The CDR3 is made up of 14 amino acids. Unmatched junction bases numbered 7, after V lost 5 bases and J lost 6 bases. Germline loops: CDR1 SEHNR, CDR2 FQNEAQ (reference sequence). The entire variable domain, with the rest obtained from reference TRBV7-9 and TRBJ2-7, is as follows: DTGVSQNPRHKITKRGQNVTFRCDPISEHNRLYWYRQTLGQGPEFLTYFQNEAQLEKSRLLSDRFSAERPKGSFSTLEIQRTEQGDSAMYLCASSDRDRGFEQYFGPGTRLTVT.